Shown below are 32 T cell receptor beta chains from a single sample sequenced in a study of cytomegalovirus exposure and HLA in healthy donors. The repertoire was sequenced with immunoSEQ multiplex PCR; TCRdb's copy has only in-frame clones and lacks some. This sample has roughly 52,000 clones; 93% occur once, and the top ten carry under 2%. The sample comprised PBMCs. The receptors originated from a young woman in good health and CMV-seropositive.

The chain employs TRBV9 and TRBJ1-2; D possibly corresponds to TRBD1 (5 bases). This CDR3 spans 12 amino acids. V shed 7 bases and J shed 4 bases, with 11 bases lying between them. Germline CDR1 and CDR2: SGDLS and YYNGEE. CDR3 sequence reads: CASGGMTYGYTF. As DNA, the CDR3 is TGTGCCAGCGGGGGGATGACCTATGGCTACACCTTC. The variable domain in full, completed from reference TRBV9 and TRBJ1-2, reads DSGVTQTPKHLITATGQRVTLRCSPRSGDLSVYWYQQSLDQGLQFLIQYYNGEERAKGNILERFSAQQFPDLHSELNLSSLELGDSALYFCASGGMTYGYTFGSGTRLTVV.

This clone has just a few counts. This rearrangement joins TRBV12-5 to TRBJ1-5; D gene uncertain. Per germline, CDR1 LGHNT and CDR2 FRNRAP. The CDR3 loop spans 14 amino acids. V lost 4 bases to trimming and J lost 3 bases, with 10 bases between them. The CDR3 coding sequence is TGTGCTAGTGGTTCGGAGGCCGCCAATCAGCCCCAGCATTTT. As protein: CASGSEAANQPQHF.

This chain connects TRBV7-2 to TRBJ1-3; TRBD1 might be the D (6 bases). In germline, CDR1 is SGHTA, CDR2 FQGNSA. CDR3 length equals 14 residues. The ends were cut back, 7 bases at V and 0 bases at J, with 10 bases in the middle. CDR3 in amino acids: CASNQGSSGNTIYF. CDR3 nucleotides: TGTGCCAGCAACCAGGGGAGCTCTGGAAACACCATATATTTT. The whole variable domain, remainder taken from reference TRBV7-2 and TRBJ1-3, is GAGVSQSPSNKVTEKGKDVELRCDPISGHTALYWYRQSLGQGLEFLIYFQGNSAPDKSGLPSDRFSAERTGGSVSTLTIQRTQQEDSAVYLCASNQGSSGNTIYFGEGSWLTVV.

This chain connects TRBV12-5 to TRBJ1-1; D may be TRBD1 (6 bases). From germline, CDR1 is LGHNT and CDR2 FRNRAP. The CDR3 is 13 amino acids. Trimming took off 3 bases at V and 9 bases at J, with 14 bases between the two ends. The chain's CDR3 is CASGFLLGHKAFF. DNA for the CDR3: TGTGCTAGTGGTTTTCTCCTGGGACACAAAGCTTTCTTT.

The CDR3 DNA reads TGTGCCTGGACCCACCCGGGACTATTGGAGCAGTTCTTC. Translated, it gives CAWTHPGLLEQFF. The chain combines TRBV30 with TRBJ2-1; 7 bases agree with TRBD2. Trimming took 4 bases from V and 10 from J; bases not matched to a gene: 10. CDR1 is GTSNPN, CDR2 SVGIG, per germline (reference sequence). This CDR3 is 13 amino acids long.

Written as DNA, the CDR3 is TGTGCCAGCAGCTATAGGAACACTGAAGCTTTCTTT. Encoded protein: CASSYRNTEAFF. The chain couples TRBV28 to TRBJ1-1, with unresolved D. CDR1 and CDR2 (germline): MDHEN, SYDVKM. Trimming removed 6 bases at V and 1 base at J, with 6 bases between. The CDR3 has 12 residues.

The V and J genes are TRBV5-1 and TRBJ1-1; D is undetermined. This CDR3 contains 10 residues. The V end was cut by 6 bases, the J end by 11 bases, with 11 bases between. Germline V lookup: CDR1 SGHRS, CDR2 YFSETQ. CDR3 loop: CASIRREAFF. CDR3 sequence (DNA): TGCGCCAGCATTAGACGGGAGGCTTTCTTT. Combining the CDR3 with reference TRBV5-1 and TRBJ1-1 gives the whole variable domain KAGVTQTPRYLIKTRGQQVTLSCSPISGHRSVSWYQQTPGQGLQFLFEYFSETQRNKGNFPGRFSGRQFSNSRSEMNVSTLELGDSALYLCASIRREAFFGQGTRLTVV.

As to this clone: Other DNA sequences in the sample encode the same CDR3. In nucleotides, the CDR3 is TGTGCCAGCAGTTTCTCCAATGAGCAGTTCTTC. Its protein is CASSFSNEQFF. This chain uses TRBV28 with TRBJ2-1; D unclear. CDR1 and CDR2 (germline): MDHEN, SYDVKM. This CDR3 has 11 amino acids. V lost 3 bases and J lost 6, with 3 bases in between.

The chain couples TRBV11-2 to TRBJ2-5, with D tentatively TRBD2 (6 bases). The CDR3 runs 10 residues. The germline CDR1 and CDR2 sequences are SGHAT and FQNNGV. V lost 8 bases, J lost 13 bases, and 14 bases lay in between. Written as DNA, the CDR3 is TGTGCCAGCGGGACTCCTGTAGGGTACTTC. This gives the protein CASGTPVGYF.

CDR3 DNA sequence: TGTGCCAGCAGTGTGGGACAGCCAAATCAGCCCCAGCATTTT. This sequence encodes CASSVGQPNQPQHF. This chain connects TRBV27 to TRBJ1-5; 7 nucleotides match TRBD1. Per the germline V gene, CDR1 is MNHEY and CDR2 is SMNVEV (reference sequence). J lost 4 bases, V lost 5 bases, and 5 bases had no gene match. The CDR3 length is 14 residues.

This chain uses TRBV19 with TRBJ2-3; a possible D gene is TRBD2 (7 bases). The CDR3 runs to 18 residues. The ends were cut back, 0 bases at V and 3 bases at J, with 19 bases in the middle. Germline V lookup: CDR1 LNHDA, CDR2 SQIVND (reference sequence). The CDR3 sequence: CASSIDRIGGARTDTQYF. The CDR3 nucleotides read TGTGCCAGTAGTATAGATAGGATAGGGGGGGCGCGGACAGATACGCAGTATTTT.

The rearrangement joins TRBV2 to TRBJ1-2; D is undetermined. The germline CDR1 and CDR2 sequences are SNHLY and FYNNEI. There are 12 residues in the CDR3. Here the CDR3 reads CATVGRIDGYTF. DNA of the CDR3: TGTGCGACCGTGGGCCGGATAGATGGCTACACCTTC.

This clone has only one observation. The chain has TRBV15 and TRBJ1-1; D remains unclear. Trimming shortened V by 1 base and J by 0 bases, and 12 bases separated the two germline ends. The CDR3 contains 16 residues. The germline V gene has CDR1 LNHNV and CDR2 YYDKDF (reference sequence). The CDR3 DNA reads as TGTGCCACCAGCAGAGGAATCGGGGATCTGAACACTGAAGCTTTCTTT. It translates to CATSRGIGDLNTEAFF.

The chain joins TRBV18 to TRBJ2-1, with 16 bases that match TRBD2. With V trimmed by 3 bases and J by 9 bases, 2 bases remained unmatched. This CDR3 comprises 15 residues. Per the germline V gene, CDR1 is KGHSH and CDR2 is LQKENI. The CDR3 loop reads CASSPGTSGGGEQFF. As DNA, the CDR3 is TGTGCCAGCTCACCTGGGACTAGCGGGGGGGGTGAGCAGTTCTTC.

This chain links TRBV21-1 with TRBJ1-1; the D call in the table, TRBD1, was not verified against the DNA. TRBV21-1 is a pseudogene segment. This CDR3 is 19 amino acids long. CDR3: CASSITKKGHGTGRPEAFF. The CDR3 DNA reads as TGTGCCAGCAGCATAACGAAAAAAGGACACGGGACAGGGAGGCCAGAAGCTTTCTTT.

This rearrangement joins TRBV29-1 to TRBJ1-3, with D maybe TRBD1 (5 bases). This CDR3 contains 15 residues. Germline V gene lookup returns CDR1 SQVTM and CDR2 ANQGSEA. Trimming pared 7 bases from V and 1 base from J, leaving 17 bases between. CDR3 loop: CSARLSRDSGNTIYF. DNA of the CDR3: TGCAGCGCTCGCCTCAGCAGGGATTCTGGAAACACCATATATTTT.

The chain uses TRBV9 and TRBJ1-3; D may be TRBD1 (5 bases). CDR1 and CDR2 from the germline V gene are SGDLS and YYNGEE. V was trimmed by 0 bases and J by 8 bases, leaving 12 bases between them. There are 14 residues in the CDR3. The CDR3 here is CASSVGEGIDTIYF. CDR3 coding DNA: TGTGCCAGCAGCGTAGGGGAGGGGATAGACACCATATATTTT.

The chain employs TRBV11-3 and TRBJ2-3; TRBD1 matches 10 bases. Looked up from germline, CDR1 is SGHNT and CDR2 is YENEEA. The ends lost 1 base at V and 4 bases at J; junction bases unmatched: 5. The CDR3 runs 16 residues. CDR3 nucleotides: TGTGCCAGCAGCTTAGCTGGCGGGACAGGGGCAGATACGCAGTATTTT. Translated, it gives CASSLAGGTGADTQYF.

J is TRBJ2-7 and V is TRBV1; no DNA check was done on the table's D call, TRBD2. TRBV1 is labeled a pseudogene. This CDR3 spans 16 amino acids. The CDR3 protein is CTSSHKTSGVSYEQYF. The CDR3 DNA reads as TGCACCAGCAGCCATAAGACTAGCGGGGTATCCTACGAGCAGTACTTC.

The chain has TRBV28 and TRBJ1-5; 8 positions match TRBD1. Looked up from germline, CDR1 is MDHEN and CDR2 is SYDVKM. This CDR3 region has 14 residues. Losses at the gene ends were 3 bases for V and 4 bases for J; bases not matched to a gene: 2. The chain's CDR3 is CASSFDRGNQPQHF. As DNA, the CDR3 is TGTGCCAGCAGTTTCGACAGGGGTAATCAGCCCCAGCATTTT.

The chain employs TRBV10-3 and TRBJ1-1; perhaps TRBD1 as D (6 bases). Germline V CDR1 and CDR2: ENHRY, SYGVKD. V shed 3 bases and J shed 5 bases, with 16 bases lying between them. CDR3 length: 15 amino acids. As DNA, the CDR3 is TGTGCCATCAGTGAAGCCAAACAGGGAATAACTGAAGCTTTCTTT. It translates to CAISEAKQGITEAFF.

The chain has TRBV6-5 and TRBJ1-2; TRBD1 is a possible D gene (6 bases). Trimming left V 6 bases short and J 3 bases short, with 14 bases between. The CDR3 loop spans 14 amino acids. CDR1 is MNHEY, CDR2 SVGAGI, per germline. CDR3 DNA sequence: TGTGCCAGCAGACGGACAGATTGGGACTATGGCTACACCTTC. Its translation: CASRRTDWDYGYTF.

The genes are TRBV4-1 and TRBJ2-5, with D possibly being TRBD2 (6 bases). The CDR3 runs to 15 residues. Per germline, CDR1 MGHRA and CDR2 YSYEKL. Trimming shortened V by 2 bases and J by 4 bases, and 14 bases separated the two germline ends. The CDR3 DNA sequence: TGCGCCAGCAGCCAACCAATTATGGGGGGAGAGACCCAGTACTTC. This codes for CASSQPIMGGETQYF.

This clone was seen once. V is TRBV29-1 and J is TRBJ2-1; 16 nucleotides match TRBD2. CDR1 and CDR2 (germline): SQVTM, ANQGSEA. Trimming cost V 6 bases and J 4 bases; bases outside gene matches: 6. The CDR3 contains 16 residues. CDR3 sequence: CSVPGTSGGVYNEQFF. The DNA for the CDR3 is TGCAGCGTGCCCGGGACTAGCGGGGGGGTGTACAATGAGCAGTTCTTC.

V gene TRBV9 combines with J gene TRBJ2-5; D is unclear. Germline-derived CDR1 and CDR2 are SGDLS and YYNGEE. Trimming shortened V by 0 bases and J by 0 bases, and 9 bases separated the two germline ends. This CDR3 region has 15 residues. The CDR3 DNA is TGTGCCAGCAGCGTAGGAGGTTCTAACCAAGAGACCCAGTACTTC. Its protein is CASSVGGSNQETQYF.

The chain is built from TRBV14 and TRBJ2-3, with 10 bases identical to TRBD2. The ends lost 4 bases at V and 5 bases at J; junction bases unmatched: 6. This CDR3 spans 15 amino acids. CDR1 SGHDN and CDR2 FVKESK come from the germline V gene. CDR3 in amino acids: CASSPLSGGGDTQYF. CDR3 DNA: TGTGCCAGCAGCCCCCTCAGCGGGGGGGGAGATACGCAGTATTTT.

A single count supports this clone. The V call is TRBV10-3, the J call TRBJ2-5; D is uncertain. V lost 3 bases and J 5 bases, leaving 4 bases between the germline ends. CDR3 length: 11 amino acids. The V gene's germline CDR1 is ENHRY and CDR2 SYGVKD. CDR3 sequence: CAISERETQYF. The CDR3 DNA sequence: TGTGCCATCAGTGAACGGGAGACCCAGTACTTC.

On this clone: At one end the junction does not follow the germline gene, possibly because of a read error. V gene TRBV7-2 combines with J gene TRBJ1-6; perhaps TRBD1 as D (6 bases). CDR1 and CDR2 (germline): SGHTA, FQGNSA. This CDR3 has 11 residues. The CDR3 is CASSSTGPHFF. In DNA, the CDR3 is TGTGCCAGCAGCTCAACAGGGCCCCACTTCTTT.

The chain uses TRBV18 and TRBJ2-7, with 9 bases that match TRBD2. Looked up from germline, CDR1 is KGHSH and CDR2 is LQKENI. V dropped 3 bases and J dropped 2; count of bases not matched to a gene: 8. The CDR3 loop spans 16 amino acids. CDR3 DNA: TGTGCCAGCTCACCTCTAGCGGGACCGAAACCCTACGAGCAGTACTTC. Amino acids: CASSPLAGPKPYEQYF.

The chain carries TRBV7-9 and TRBJ2-3, with D maybe TRBD1 (6 bases). CDR3 length: 14 residues. Germline V gene lookup returns CDR1 SEHNR and CDR2 FQNEAQ (reference sequence). V was trimmed by 2 bases and J by 11 bases, leaving 17 bases between them. The CDR3 coding sequence is TGTGCCAGCAGCTTAACGGGGACACAGCAGGAGCAGTATTTT. It is translated as CASSLTGTQQEQYF.

The chain couples TRBV27 to TRBJ2-7; 8 bases match TRBD1. CDR3 length equals 16 residues. J was trimmed by 6 bases and V by 2 bases; bases with no gene match: 12. The germline V gene has CDR1 MNHEY and CDR2 SMNVEV (reference sequence). CDR3 bases: TGTGCCAGCAGTTTAGTAGTCAGGGGGCTTCGACTCGAGCAGTACTTC. Translated, it gives CASSLVVRGLRLEQYF.

This clone was picked up a small number of times. The rearrangement links TRBV7-9 to TRBJ1-4; 7 bases are shared with TRBD1. Germline trimming cut 4 bases from V and 7 bases from J; bases unmatched to any gene: 12. Looked up from germline, CDR1 is SEHNR and CDR2 is FQNEAQ (reference sequence). CDR3 length: 16 amino acids. CDR3 sequence (DNA): TGTGCCAGCAGCTCGGGAACAGGGGACATAAGTGAAAAACTGTTTTTT. It translates to CASSSGTGDISEKLFF.